This TCR beta chain was recorded in a study of T-cell reconstitution after alpha-beta-depleted transplantation in children (dated by TCRdb to about 2016). With respect to the entire study: T-cell immune reconstitution after TCRalphabeta/CD19-depleted allogeneic hematopoietic cell transplantation in children was quantitatively tracked in the study by means of TCR repertoire profiling.

Library construction relied on PCR. Sequencing took place on an Illumina HiSeq 2500. To normalize quantification of the TCRbeta repertoire, the TCR libraries were built with molecular barcoding that relied on unique molecular identifiers. In-frame beta chains were kept once TCRdb had trimmed the public reads at Q25 with fastp and called clones with MiXCR. CDR3 protein sequences are deduplicated, and each keeps its most common genes and DNA. The sample contains 200,000 to 300,000 distinct CDR3 sequences, about 12% of them found a single time. About 2.6% of the sample comes from the top ten. This clonotype was picked up many times. This clone's antigen is unknown. Base quality data are lacking; no much larger clone is found one base away. The germline V gene (reference sequence) specifies DFQATT as CDR1 and SNEGSKA as CDR2. V lost 1 base and J lost 7 bases; the stretch between them is 14 bases long. The CDR3 goes from the cysteine to the phenylalanine over 13 residues. The entry retains the CDR3 DNA only, 39 bases that are in frame from base 1.

The clonotype originates from a human donor who donated a stem cell graft to a child with acute lymphoblastic leukemia. The V gene is TRBV20-1 and the J gene is TRBJ2-7; D gene: possibly TRBD2, on 5 matching bases. Source: PBMCs from the stem cell graft donor, taken from the stem cell graft. The CDR3 is CSARGEGVREQYF. The bases read TGCAGTGCTAGAGGTGAGGGAGTTCGGGAGCAGTACTTC.